This T cell receptor (beta chain) was observed in a study of control samples from healthy donors and cancer patients. The CDR3 is 13 residues long. V was cut by 8 bases and J by 7 bases, with 17 bases left in between. Germline CDR1 MNHEY, CDR2 SVGAGI. The table came from immunoSEQ multiplex PCR; TCRdb's copy has only in-frame clones and leaves some out. The sample consists of 400,000 to 450,000 clones, around 90% of them appearing once. The sequence derives from a man aged 40-49 years with head and neck cancer. The sequenced material came from PBMCs. The J gene is TRBJ2-5, the V gene TRBV6-5; D is possibly TRBD1 or TRBD2 (6 bases each). The CDR3 bases are TGTGCCAGCCGGGGGCTCAACAGGGCGACCCAGTACTTC. Protein: CASRGLNRATQYF.